Presented here are 7 T cell receptor beta chains from one specimen sequenced in a study of T cell changes during pregnancy in multiple sclerosis. Libraries were prepared by immunoSEQ multiplex PCR; TCRdb keeps only in-frame clonotypes and omits some of them. Here the sample spans about 93,000 clones, roughly 90% being singletons. The starting material was peripheral blood, obtained before pregnancy. Every receptor here comes from a female donor with multiple sclerosis, enrolled in a pregnancy study.

This chain links TRBV7-8 with TRBJ1-4; TRBD1 matches at 8 bases. The CDR3 is 19 residues long. Unmatched junction bases numbered 17, after V lost 4 bases and J lost 4 bases. Germline assignment: CDR1 SGHVS and CDR2 FQNEAQ. Here the CDR3 reads CASSSKRIPRDRINEKLFF. The CDR3 DNA is TGTGCCAGCAGCTCAAAACGTATTCCCAGGGACAGGATTAATGAAAAACTGTTTTTT.

The chain links TRBV7-2 to TRBJ1-2; D gene unclear. The CDR3 extends over 11 amino acids. The germline gives CDR1 SGHTA, CDR2 FQGNSA. The V end was cut by 5 bases, the J end by 8 bases, with 9 bases between. The CDR3 loop reads CASSQRRGYTF. The CDR3, as DNA: TGTGCCAGCAGCCAGAGGAGGGGCTACACCTTC.

The J gene is TRBJ2-7, the V gene TRBV5-1; TRBD1 matches 9 bases. In germline, CDR1 is SGHRS, CDR2 YFSETQ. The CDR3 loop spans 16 amino acids. V shed 1 base, J shed 1 base, and the junction held 6 bases outside the gene matches. CDR3 sequence reads: CASSLSDRGGSYEQYF. The CDR3 bases are TGCGCCAGCAGCTTGTCCGACAGGGGGGGGTCCTACGAGCAGTACTTC. The full variable domain, in which reference TRBV5-1 and TRBJ2-7 provide the parts outside the CDR3, is KAGVTQTPRYLIKTRGQQVTLSCSPISGHRSVSWYQQTPGQGLQFLFEYFSETQRNKGNFPGRFSGRQFSNSRSEMNVSTLELGDSALYLCASSLSDRGGSYEQYFGPGTRLTVT.

This chain links TRBV19 with TRBJ2-1; 9 bases align to TRBD2. The CDR3 length is 15 residues. Trimming cost V 3 bases and J 2 bases; bases outside gene matches: 2. The V gene's germline CDR1 is LNHDA and CDR2 SQIVND (reference sequence). CDR3: CASSMGGRAYNEQFF. In DNA form, the CDR3 reads TGTGCCAGTAGTATGGGCGGGAGGGCCTACAATGAGCAGTTCTTC.

The chain employs TRBV19 and TRBJ1-1, with 9 bases matching TRBD1. Germline lookup yields CDR1 LNHDA and CDR2 SQIVND (reference sequence). The V segment lost 5 bases and the J segment 6 bases; nucleotides outside the gene matches: 7. The CDR3 has 14 residues. The CDR3 sequence is CASSPQGAMAEAFF. In nucleotides, the CDR3 is TGTGCCAGTAGTCCACAGGGGGCGATGGCTGAAGCTTTCTTT. Filled out from reference TRBV19 and TRBJ1-1, the complete variable domain reads DGGITQSPKYLFRKEGQNVTLSCEQNLNHDAMYWYRQDPGQGLRLIYYSQIVNDFQKGDIAEGYSVSREKKESFPLTVTSAQKNPTAFYLCASSPQGAMAEAFFGQGTRLTVV.

The rearrangement joins TRBV19 to TRBJ2-3; D possibly corresponds to TRBD2 (7 bases). The germline V gene has CDR1 LNHDA and CDR2 SQIVND (reference sequence). The CDR3 totals 15 residues. The germline V and J ends were trimmed by 6 bases and 3 bases, with 16 bases remaining between them. CDR3: CASSPSAGATDTQYF. The CDR3 nucleotides are TGTGCCAGTAGCCCCTCGGCGGGGGCGACAGATACGCAGTATTTT.

This chain joins TRBV4-2 and TRBJ2-3, with 12 bases fitting TRBD2. Germline V gives CDR1 LGHNA, CDR2 YNFKEQ. The V segment lost 0 bases and the J segment 6 bases; nucleotides outside the gene matches: 10. The CDR3 is 18 residues long. CDR3 region: CASSQEVGRLAGDDTQYF. The CDR3 DNA is TGTGCCAGCAGCCAAGAAGTCGGGAGACTAGCGGGAGATGATACGCAGTATTTT.